This TCR beta chain came from a study of T cells in Graves' hyperthyroidism and ophthalmopathy. Those with hyperthyroidism were 18 to 65 years old, newly diagnosed, and ill for under 2 months. Those patients with uncontrolled infection, other autoimmune disease, pregnancy or lactation were excluded. Amplified TCR beta CDR3 regions came from RNA transcripts. In the first-round RT-PCR of the TCR CDR3, the HTBI primer set was used. One entry per CDR3 protein, called by TCRdb with MiXCR from the multiplex PCR reads. The sample includes 550,000 to 650,000 distinct CDR3 sequences, roughly 13% of them seen just once. The CDR3 consists of 15 residues. V was cut by 5 bases and J by 11 bases, with 24 bases left in between. Germline CDR1 reads SEHNR; CDR2 reads FQNEAQ (reference sequence). General study findings and limits: Expanded thyroid clonotypes (above 0.001) were mostly also found in blood.

A note on this clonotype: Its antigen remains unknown.

The clonotype originates from a woman aged 30 to 39 with Graves' hyperthyroidism that later progressed to Graves' ophthalmopathy. V usage is TRBV7-9 and J usage is TRBJ1-1, with a weak D call TRBD1 (5 bases). The sample taken for sequencing was blood. CDR3 nucleotide sequence: TGTGCCAGCAGCACCGACTCTCCAGGGAGGAACGGTGCTTTCTTT. Translation: CASSTDSPGRNGAFF.